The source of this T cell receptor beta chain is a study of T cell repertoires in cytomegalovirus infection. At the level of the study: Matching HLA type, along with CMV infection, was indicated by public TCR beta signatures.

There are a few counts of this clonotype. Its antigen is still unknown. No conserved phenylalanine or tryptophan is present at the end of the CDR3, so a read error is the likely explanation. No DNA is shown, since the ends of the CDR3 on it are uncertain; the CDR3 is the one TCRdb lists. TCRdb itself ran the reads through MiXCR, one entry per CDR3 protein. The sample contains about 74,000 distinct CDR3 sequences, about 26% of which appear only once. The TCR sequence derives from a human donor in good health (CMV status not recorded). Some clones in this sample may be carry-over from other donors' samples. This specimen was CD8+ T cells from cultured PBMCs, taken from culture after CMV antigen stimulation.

CDR3 in amino acids: CASSYSSGEL. J is TRBJ2-2 and V is TRBV6-2 or TRBV6-3; the D call of TRBD1 is as the table states it, not checked on the DNA. Looked up from germline, CDR1 is MNHEY and CDR2 is SVGEGT. Counting both end residues, the CDR3 totals 10 amino acids.